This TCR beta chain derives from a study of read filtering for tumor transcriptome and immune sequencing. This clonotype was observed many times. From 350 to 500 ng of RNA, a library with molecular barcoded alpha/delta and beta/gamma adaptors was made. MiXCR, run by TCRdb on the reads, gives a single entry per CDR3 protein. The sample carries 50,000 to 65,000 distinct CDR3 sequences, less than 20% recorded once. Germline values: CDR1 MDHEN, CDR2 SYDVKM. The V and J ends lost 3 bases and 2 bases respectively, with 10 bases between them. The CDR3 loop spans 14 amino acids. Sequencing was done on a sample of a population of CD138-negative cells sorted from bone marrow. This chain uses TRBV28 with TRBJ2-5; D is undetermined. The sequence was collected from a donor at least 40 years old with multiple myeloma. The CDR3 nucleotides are TGTGCCAGCAGTTTGGTAAAGACACAAGAGACCCAGTACTTC. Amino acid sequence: CASSLVKTQETQYF.